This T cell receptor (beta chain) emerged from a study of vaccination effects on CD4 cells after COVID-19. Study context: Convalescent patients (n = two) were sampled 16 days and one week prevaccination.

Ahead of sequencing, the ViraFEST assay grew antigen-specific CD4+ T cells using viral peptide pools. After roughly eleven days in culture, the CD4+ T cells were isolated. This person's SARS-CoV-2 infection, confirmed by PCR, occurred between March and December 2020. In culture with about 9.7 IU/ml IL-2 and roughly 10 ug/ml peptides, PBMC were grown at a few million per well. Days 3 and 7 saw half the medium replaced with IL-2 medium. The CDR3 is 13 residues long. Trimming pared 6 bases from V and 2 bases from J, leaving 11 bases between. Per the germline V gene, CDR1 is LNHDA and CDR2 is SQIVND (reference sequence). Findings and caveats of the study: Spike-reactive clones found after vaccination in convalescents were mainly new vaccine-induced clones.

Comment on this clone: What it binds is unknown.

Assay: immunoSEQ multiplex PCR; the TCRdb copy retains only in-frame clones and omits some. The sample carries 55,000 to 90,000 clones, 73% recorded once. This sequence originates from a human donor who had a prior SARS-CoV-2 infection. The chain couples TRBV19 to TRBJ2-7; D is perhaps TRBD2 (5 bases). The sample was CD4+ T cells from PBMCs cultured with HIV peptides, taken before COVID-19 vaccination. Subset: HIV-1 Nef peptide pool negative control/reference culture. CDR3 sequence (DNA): TGTGCCAGTAGCCCCTCGAGGGCCTACGAGCAGTACTTC. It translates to CASSPSRAYEQYF.